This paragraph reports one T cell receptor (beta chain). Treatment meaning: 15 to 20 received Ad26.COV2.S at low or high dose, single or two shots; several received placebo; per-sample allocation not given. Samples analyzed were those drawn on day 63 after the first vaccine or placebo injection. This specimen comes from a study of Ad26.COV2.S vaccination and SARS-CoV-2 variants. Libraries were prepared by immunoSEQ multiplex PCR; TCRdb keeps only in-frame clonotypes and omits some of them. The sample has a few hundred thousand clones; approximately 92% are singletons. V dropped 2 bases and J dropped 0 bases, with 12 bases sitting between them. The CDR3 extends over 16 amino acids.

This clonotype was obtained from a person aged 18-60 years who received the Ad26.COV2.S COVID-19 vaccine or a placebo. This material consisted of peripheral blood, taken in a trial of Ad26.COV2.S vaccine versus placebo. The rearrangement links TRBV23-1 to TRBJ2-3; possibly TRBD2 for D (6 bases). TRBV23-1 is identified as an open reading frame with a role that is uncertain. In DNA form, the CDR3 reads TGCGCCAGCAGTCAAGGGACTTGTGCTAGCACAGATACGCAGTATTTT. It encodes CASSQGTCASTDTQYF.